This TCR beta chain was captured in a study of blood T cell repertoires in COVID-19 (dated by TCRdb to 2018 to 2021). Describing the broader study: The collaborator samples originated in the United States, Italy and Spain and spanned the acute and convalescent phases of COVID-19. The samples were drawn from two sources: the first 160 participants of the ongoing ImmuneRACE study, and some 1,300 subjects contributed by 6 global collaborators. The repertoires were released in a freely available public database meant as a resource for research on the immune response to SARS-CoV-2. Nearly every sample came with metadata listing a de-identified subject ID, COVID-19 status, age in years and sex. The dataset comprised deeply sampled blood TCRbeta repertoires from subjects exposed to, actively infected with, or recovered from COVID-19. The prospective study material was composed of cDNA or gDNA derived from T cells, B-cell-depleted T cells, or PBMCs. Where available, HLA class I and class II types were obtained from metadata supplied by the sample provider rather than from assay-based typing.

TCRbeta CDR3 regions were amplified from genomic DNA using the immunoSEQ Assay, a bias-controlled multiplex PCR. The authors' pipeline ran thus. The number of nucleated cells in each sample was estimated from the amplification of reference gene primers within the assay. To quantify the absolute abundance of each unique TCRbeta CDR3 rearrangement, sequence reads were collapsed and filtered. For each sample, productive Simpson clonality was calculated as the square root of Simpson's diversity index over productive rearrangements. The immuneACCESS repertoire file appears here via TCRdb, limited to in-frame rearrangements. These files lack a portion of the clones; in checked studies, under half of the deficit traces to unresolved V genes, and the cause of the others is not known. That table gives V, J and clone size, and the DNA gave D and trimming. The table for this sample lists approximately 170,000 clones; about 87% of them were counted only once. The ten largest make up just over 2.5% of the sample.

One collaborating source in Seattle enrolled patients while the patients were actively infected and followed the patients over time throughout the course of disease. Collaborating institutions collected whole blood in K2EDTA tubes following their own protocols. For TCRbeta analysis, collaborators shipped samples in one of three forms: frozen whole blood, isolated PBMCs, or DNA extracted from either of those sample types. With regard to this clone: Its specific antigen is unknown. Base qualities are missing; no much larger clone stands one base away.

Results the study describes overall, beyond this receptor: The amount of clinical and demographic metadata varied by source and participant and was provided uncurated.

Via the germline V gene (reference sequence), CDR1 is SGHNT and CDR2 YYREEE. V ends up 3 bases short and J 5 bases short, with an unmatched junction base count of 3. Inclusive of the bounding cysteine and phenylalanine, the CDR3 is 15 residues long. The CDR3 DNA has 45 bases and is translated from base 1. The source is an elderly woman with COVID-19, enrolled during active disease. Material: peripheral blood. The sequence joins TRBV5-4 to TRBJ2-2; 11 bases in the middle match TRBD1. The base sequence is TGTGCCAGCAGCTCTGGACAGGGGGCGACCGGGGAGCTGTTTTTT. Its translation is CASSSGQGATGELFF.